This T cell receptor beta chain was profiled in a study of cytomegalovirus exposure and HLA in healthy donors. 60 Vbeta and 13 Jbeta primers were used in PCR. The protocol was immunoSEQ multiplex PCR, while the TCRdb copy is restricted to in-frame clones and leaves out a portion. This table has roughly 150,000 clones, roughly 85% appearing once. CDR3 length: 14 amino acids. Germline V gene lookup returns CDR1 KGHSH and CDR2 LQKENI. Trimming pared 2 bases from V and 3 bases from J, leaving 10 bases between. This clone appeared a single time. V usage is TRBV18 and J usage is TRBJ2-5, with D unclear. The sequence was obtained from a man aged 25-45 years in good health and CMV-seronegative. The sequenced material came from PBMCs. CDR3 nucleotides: TGTGCCAGCTCACCATATCCAGATAAAGAGACCCAGTACTTC. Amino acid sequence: CASSPYPDKETQYF.